This entry lists 5 T cell receptor beta chains sequenced from one sample in a study of Graves' ophthalmopathy and Graves' hyperthyroidism. From RNA, the CDR3 regions of TCR beta chains were amplified and sequenced. HTBI primers were used in a first-round RT-PCR, which preceded a second-round multiplex PCR. TCRdb analysed the multiplex PCR reads with MiXCR anew, one entry per CDR3 protein. The sample includes 360,000 or so distinct CDR3 sequences, around 16% seen only once; the top ten take around 1.6%. What was sequenced was peripheral blood. Receptors were obtained from a woman under 30 with Graves' ophthalmopathy.

The table lists this clonotype with many counts. The chain uses TRBV11-2 and TRBJ2-7; 8 bases are a match to TRBD2. The V gene end was trimmed by 5 bases and the J gene end by 5 bases; junction bases not matched to a gene: 5. This CDR3 is 13 amino acids long. Germline CDR1 and CDR2: SGHAT and FQNNGV. CDR3 in amino acids: CASSASGLDEQYF. The CDR3 region has the DNA TGTGCCAGCAGCGCTAGCGGGCTGGACGAGCAGTACTTC.

This clonotype has ten or more counts. J is TRBJ2-5 and V is TRBV5-1; D is uncertain. The V gene lost 2 bases and the J gene lost 7 bases, with 9 bases spanning the gap. Germline CDR1 and CDR2: SGHRS and YFSETQ. The CDR3 covers 12 residues. The CDR3 DNA sequence: TGCGCCAGCAGCTTTGTTGGCACGACCCAGTACTTC. Amino acids: CASSFVGTTQYF.

This clonotype was seen ten or more times. CDR3 in amino acids: CASSPRTGEGETQYF. CDR3 DNA sequence: TGTGCCAGCAGCCCAAGGACAGGGGAAGGAGAGACCCAGTACTTC. This rearrangement joins TRBV6-6 to TRBJ2-5, with 9 bases matching TRBD1. Losses at the gene ends were 6 bases for V and 4 bases for J; bases not matched to a gene: 9. Looked up from germline, CDR1 is MNHNY and CDR2 is SVGAGI (reference sequence). The CDR3 contains 15 residues.

This clonotype was picked up many times. The chain employs TRBV20-1 and TRBJ1-1; D call uncertain. There are 10 residues in the CDR3. V was cut by 3 bases and J by 6 bases, with 5 bases left in between. In germline, CDR1 is DFQATT, CDR2 SNEGSKA (reference sequence). This CDR3 is CSARYSEAFF. DNA for the CDR3: TGCAGTGCTAGGTACTCTGAAGCTTTCTTT.

This clonotype was seen many times. This chain's CDR3 is CASTSLSGSLSYEQYF. The CDR3, as DNA: TGCGCCAGCACTTCTCTATCGGGGAGCCTCTCCTACGAGCAGTACTTC. The V and J genes are TRBV10-2 and TRBJ2-7; a weak D match, TRBD2 (5 bases). V dropped 7 bases and J dropped 0 bases, with 19 bases sitting between them. Looked up from germline, CDR1 is WSHSY and CDR2 is SAAADI. This CDR3 spans 16 amino acids.